The T cell receptor beta chain described here comes from a study of shared clonotypes between healthy human individuals. Points from the study as a whole: Only blood was sampled, and tissue TCR repertoires likely differ from blood ones.

Concerning this clone itself: Its specificity is not known. This sample includes further DNA sequences coding for the same CDR3.

Clones were sequenced by immunoSEQ multiplex PCR, and TCRdb holds only the in-frame ones, with some missing. Counted here are just over 2,000,000 clones, about 94% occurring once; the ten biggest clones make up 1% to 1.3%. Germline CDR1 is LNHDA and CDR2 is SQIVND (reference sequence). With 3 bases removed from V and 6 bases from J, the gap between germline ends came to 8 bases. The length of the CDR3 is 12 residues. CD8 cells classed as naive were CD45RO-negative and positively selected for CCR7, excluding terminally differentiated effector memory CD45RA+ cells. Healthy HIV-negative adults without recent acute infections or vaccinations served as donors.

The V and J genes are TRBV19 and TRBJ1-2; D gene unclear. This receptor was taken from a man between 18 and 29 years old in good health. The sample taken for sequencing was naive CD8+ T cells sorted from blood. The CDR3 bases are TGTGCCAGTAGTATCCCCGGGGATGGCTACACCTTC. As protein: CASSIPGDGYTF.